Sequencing of this T cell receptor beta chain was carried out in a study of blood T cell repertoires in COVID-19. Enrolled during active infection, Seattle patients were then followed longitudinally. Trimming took off 2 bases at V and 6 bases at J, with 8 bases between the two ends. The germline CDR1 and CDR2 sequences are ENHRY and SYGVKD. This CDR3 spans 13 amino acids. Repertoires were generated with immunoSEQ multiplex PCR, while TCRdb's copy carries only in-frame clones and drops some. The repertoire holds 150,000 to 180,000 clones, with about 80% as singletons. The receptor's source is a woman in her sixties with COVID-19, enrolled during active disease. Material: peripheral blood. V is TRBV10-3 and J is TRBJ2-1; a weak D match, TRBD1 (6 bases). CDR3: CAISELRGNEQFF. CDR3 DNA sequence: TGTGCCATCAGTGAGCTCAGGGGCAATGAGCAGTTCTTC.